The following is a T cell receptor beta chain sequence with its context. Its specificity is not known. This sample was taken from a study of vaccination and CD4 T cells after COVID-19. An Oncomine TCR Beta short-read assay was used to sequence the DNA from cultured CD4+ T cells. Genomic DNA extraction was carried out from cultured CD4+ T cells. From the PCR reads, TCRdb called clonotypes with MiXCR, one entry per CDR3 protein. This sample has 20,000 to 25,000 distinct CDR3 sequences, with roughly 44% found just once. Per germline, CDR1 GTSNPN and CDR2 SVGIG (reference sequence). The length of the CDR3 is 15 residues. Deletions cut 1 base from V and 0 bases from J, with 10 bases between. The treatment: roughly 10-day PBMC culture with coronavirus spike peptide pools or control peptides (ViraFEST assay).

The chain joins TRBV30 to TRBJ1-3, with TRBD1 as a possible D gene (5 bases). The material was CD4+ T cells from blood, cultured in vitro, obtained before SARS-CoV-2 vaccination. This TCR came from a human donor who received a COVID-19 vaccine. Written as DNA, the CDR3 is TGTGCCTGGAGTGGGGGCAGCCACTCTGGAAACACCATATATTTT. This encodes CAWSGGSHSGNTIYF.